This T cell receptor beta chain was retrieved from a study of cytomegalovirus exposure and HLA in healthy donors. Study-wide findings and caveats: Researchers catalogued around 150 TCR beta chains as cytomegalovirus-associated.

Details on this clone: Its antigen remains unidentified.

The CDR3 has 15 amino acids. V gave up 3 bases and J gave up 0 bases; unmatched junction bases: 2. Germline V CDR1 and CDR2: SGDLS, YYNGEE. Primers: 60 Vbeta forward and 13 Jbeta reverse. Data came from immunoSEQ multiplex PCR; TCRdb stores just in-frame clones and leaves some out. Of over 55,000 clones listed, roughly 64% were seen once; the top ten hold roughly 7.2%. The sample taken for sequencing was PBMCs. The gene calls are TRBV9 and TRBJ1-4, with 7 nucleotides matching TRBD1. The clonotype comes from a man aged 40-55 years in good health and CMV-seropositive. The CDR3 sequence is CASSGGQATNEKLFF. The CDR3 region has the DNA TGTGCCAGCAGCGGAGGACAGGCAACTAATGAAAAACTGTTTTTT.